This TCR beta chain was observed in a study of beta chain features in type 1 diabetes. Study overall: All of the samples together had over 90 million sorted cells examined.

Trimming at V came to 5 bases and at J to 4 bases, leaving 3 bases not matched to a gene. This CDR3 region has 15 residues. The germline CDR1 and CDR2 sequences are MRHNA and SNTAGT. This clone was seen more than once but under ten times. The antigen is undetermined. Broader study findings: Among patients, naive, central memory and Treg TCRB repertoires appeared more similar than among healthy donors.

Reverse transcribing all isolated RNA meant expressed TCRB transcripts were sequenced. This table comes from immunoSEQ multiplex PCR, and its TCRdb copy is limited to in-frame clones, with some not included. The table has about 210,000 clones, about 11% seen once; the top ten hold 1% to 1.5%. The TCR originated in a man between 18 and 35 years old in good health. Sequencing was performed on central memory CD4+ T cells from blood. V and J are TRBV6-4 and TRBJ2-5; TRBD2 matches at 14 bases. CDR3 protein: CASSLGLAGGETQYF. The DNA of the CDR3 is TGTGCCAGCAGTCTCGGACTAGCGGGAGGAGAGACCCAGTACTTC.